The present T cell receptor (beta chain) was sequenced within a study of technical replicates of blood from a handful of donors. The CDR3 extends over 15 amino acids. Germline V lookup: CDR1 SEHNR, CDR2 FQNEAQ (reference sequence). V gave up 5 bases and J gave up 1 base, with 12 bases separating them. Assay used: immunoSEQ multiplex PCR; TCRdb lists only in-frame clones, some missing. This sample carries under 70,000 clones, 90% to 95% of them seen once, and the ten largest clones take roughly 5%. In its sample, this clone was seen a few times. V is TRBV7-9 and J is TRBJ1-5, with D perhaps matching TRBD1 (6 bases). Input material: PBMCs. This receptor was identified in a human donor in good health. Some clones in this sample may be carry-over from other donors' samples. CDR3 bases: TGTGCCAGCAGCCGGGGACAACTAAGCAATCAGCCCCAGCATTTT. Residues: CASSRGQLSNQPQHF.